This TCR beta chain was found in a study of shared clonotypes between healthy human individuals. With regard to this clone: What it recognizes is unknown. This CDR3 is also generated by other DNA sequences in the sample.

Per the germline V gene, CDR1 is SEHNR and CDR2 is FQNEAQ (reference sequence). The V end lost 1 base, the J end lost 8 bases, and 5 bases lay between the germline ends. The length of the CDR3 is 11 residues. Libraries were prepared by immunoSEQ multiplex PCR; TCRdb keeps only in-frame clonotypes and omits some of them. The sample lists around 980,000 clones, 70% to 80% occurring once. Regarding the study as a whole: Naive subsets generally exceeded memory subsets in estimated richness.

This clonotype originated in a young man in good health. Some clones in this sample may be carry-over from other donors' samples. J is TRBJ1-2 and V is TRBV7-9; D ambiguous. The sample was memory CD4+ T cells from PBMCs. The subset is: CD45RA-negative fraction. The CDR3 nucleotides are TGTGCCAGCAGCTTAGGAAGGGGCTACACCTTC. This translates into CASSLGRGYTF.